The clone carrying this T cell receptor beta chain was seen only once. The sample comes from a study of blood T cell repertoires in COVID-19. Study context: T cells, B-cell-depleted T cells, or PBMCs provided the cDNA or gDNA that served as material.

V lost 1 base to trimming and J lost 3 bases, with 10 bases between them. The germline V gene has CDR1 LGHNA and CDR2 YSLEER. This CDR3 is built from 14 residues. The table came from immunoSEQ multiplex PCR; TCRdb's copy has only in-frame clones and leaves some out. The data contain some 66,000 clones, approximately 90% of them singletons. Sequenced input: peripheral blood. V usage is TRBV4-3 and J usage is TRBJ2-7; tentative D call: TRBD1 (5 bases). This sequence was found in a human donor with active COVID-19. The donor label of this sample is uncertain. CDR3 sequence: CASSQGTTGYEQYF. In DNA form, the CDR3 reads TGCGCCAGCAGCCAAGGGACAACTGGCTACGAGCAGTACTTC.